This paragraph covers one T cell receptor beta chain sequence. Germline loops: CDR1 MNHNS, CDR2 SASEGT. After removal of 1 base from V and 9 bases from J, the junction contained 7 bases not matched to a gene. CDR3 length: 16 residues. Authors' methods: The assay estimated nucleated cells by amplifying reference gene primers. Only in-frame clones appear in the TCRdb table, and some are missing; sequencing was by immunoSEQ multiplex PCR. V, J and clone size are those of that table, while D and trimming were read from the DNA. The sample yields about 160,000 clones, 70% to 90% seen once. The sample comes from a study of blood T cell repertoires in COVID-19. Study in general: Whether acute or convalescent, the COVID-19 samples came from the United States, Italy and Spain. The cDNA or gDNA used as material had been derived from T cells, B-cell-depleted T cells, or PBMCs.

The receptor's source is a middle-aged man with acute or convalescent COVID-19. The chain has TRBV6-1 and TRBJ1-6, with 9 bases fitting TRBD1. Sequenced input: peripheral blood. CDR3: CASSEETGQGTSPLHF. CDR3 nucleotides: TGTGCCAGCAGTGAAGAAACGGGACAGGGAACTTCACCCCTCCACTTT.